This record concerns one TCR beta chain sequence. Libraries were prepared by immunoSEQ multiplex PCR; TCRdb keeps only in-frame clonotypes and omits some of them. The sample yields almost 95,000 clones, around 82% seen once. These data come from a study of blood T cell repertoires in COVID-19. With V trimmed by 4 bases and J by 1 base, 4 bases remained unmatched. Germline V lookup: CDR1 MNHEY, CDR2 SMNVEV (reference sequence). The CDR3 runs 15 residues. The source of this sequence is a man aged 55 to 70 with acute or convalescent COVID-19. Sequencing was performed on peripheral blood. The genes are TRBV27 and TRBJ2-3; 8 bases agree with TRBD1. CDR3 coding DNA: TGTGCCAGCAGTTCGCCGGGACAGGGCACAGATACGCAGTATTTT. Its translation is CASSSPGQGTDTQYF.